The 17 T cell receptor beta chains listed next were all sequenced from one sample in a study of T cells in Graves' hyperthyroidism and ophthalmopathy. RNA transcripts gave rise to amplified TCR beta CDR3 regions. A first-round RT-PCR of the TCR CDR3 used the HTBI primer set. In TCRdb, the multiplex PCR reads were re-called with MiXCR into one record per CDR3 protein. The sample carries more than 600,000 distinct CDR3 sequences, over 15% recorded once. Sequenced sample: blood. These receptor sequences come from a man between 18 and 35 years old with Graves' hyperthyroidism.

Ten or more counts support this clonotype. The CDR3 nucleotides are TGTGCCACCAGCACCGTAGACAGGGATACAGATACGCAGTATTTT. Translated, it gives CATSTVDRDTDTQYF. The V and J genes are TRBV15 and TRBJ2-3; TRBD1 aligns across 7 bases. The length of the CDR3 is 15 residues. V was pared by 4 bases and J by 3 bases, with 7 bases of the junction left unmatched. Per the germline V gene, CDR1 is LNHNV and CDR2 is YYDKDF (reference sequence).

V and J are TRBV2 and TRBJ2-7; 7 positions agree with TRBD2. Per the germline V gene, CDR1 is SNHLY and CDR2 is FYNNEI. The CDR3 runs to 15 residues. The trim removed 3 bases at V and 2 bases at J, leaving 7 bases unmatched. The CDR3 reads CASSEGRGSAYEQYF. The CDR3 nucleotides are TGTGCCAGCAGTGAGGGTCGCGGGAGTGCCTACGAGCAGTACTTC. Using reference TRBV2 and TRBJ2-7 for the parts outside the CDR3, the full variable domain is EPEVTQTPSHQVTQMGQEVILRCVPISNHLYFYWYRQILGQKVEFLVSFYNNEISEKSEIFDDQFSVERPDGSNFTLKIRSTKLEDSAMYFCASSEGRGSAYEQYFGPGTRLTVT.

This clonotype has a count of ten or more. The J gene is TRBJ2-7, the V gene TRBV28; 9 nucleotides align to TRBD2. The germline CDR1 and CDR2 sequences are MDHEN and SYDVKM. After removal of 7 bases from V and 3 bases from J, the junction contained 10 bases not matched to a gene. This CDR3 is 15 amino acids long. CDR3 sequence reads: CASKTAGTSSYEQYF. The CDR3 DNA is TGTGCCAGCAAAACAGCCGGGACTAGCAGCTACGAGCAGTACTTC.

The rearrangement joins TRBV25-1 to TRBJ1-1; maybe TRBD1 (5 bases). Germline lookup yields CDR1 MGHDK and CDR2 SYGVNS. The CDR3 is 15 amino acids. The V end was cut by 5 bases, the J end by 6 bases, with 19 bases between. CDR3 region: CASSLLGGGHSEAFF. DNA of the CDR3: TGTGCCAGCAGTTTGCTGGGGGGAGGGCACTCTGAAGCTTTCTTT. The full variable domain, its missing parts supplied by reference TRBV25-1 and TRBJ1-1, is EADIYQTPRYLVIGTGKKITLECSQTMGHDKMYWYQQDPGMELHLIHYSYGVNSTEKGDLSSESTVSRIRTEHFPLTLESARPSHTSQYLCASSLLGGGHSEAFFGQGTRLTVV.

This clonotype was seen many times. This rearrangement joins TRBV6-2 or TRBV6-3 to TRBJ1-4; 9 positions agree with TRBD1. Germline values: CDR1 MNHEY, CDR2 SVGEGT. The CDR3 is 16 residues long. After removal of 4 bases from V and 10 bases from J, the junction contained 13 bases not matched to a gene. The DNA for the CDR3 is TGTGCCAGCAGTTCCCCGGGACAGGGTGGAGGAGGAAAACTGTTTTTT. It translates to CASSSPGQGGGGKLFF.

This CDR3 is CASSFLPGHQYF. As DNA, the CDR3 is TGTGCCAGCAGTTTTCTTCCTGGACATCAGTACTTC. This chain links TRBV28 with TRBJ2-4; the D gene is possibly TRBD1 (5 bases). V lost 3 bases to trimming and J lost 12 bases, with 12 bases between them. This CDR3 has 12 amino acids. Germline loops: CDR1 MDHEN, CDR2 SYDVKM.

This clonotype was recorded at least ten times. The rearrangement uses TRBV2 and TRBJ1-1; D is ambiguous. CDR1 is SNHLY, CDR2 FYNNEI, per germline. The V end was cut by 1 base, the J end by 5 bases, with 8 bases between. The CDR3 is made up of 13 amino acids. The CDR3 sequence is CASSEEGWTEAFF. The CDR3 DNA sequence: TGTGCCAGCAGTGAAGAGGGTTGGACTGAAGCTTTCTTT. The variable domain in full, with the rest retrieved from reference TRBV2 and TRBJ1-1, is EPEVTQTPSHQVTQMGQEVILRCVPISNHLYFYWYRQILGQKVEFLVSFYNNEISEKSEIFDDQFSVERPDGSNFTLKIRSTKLEDSAMYFCASSEEGWTEAFFGQGTRLTVV.

This clonotype was found a few times. The chain has TRBV27 and TRBJ1-3; no definite D call. The CDR3 is 15 residues long. Germline CDR1 reads MNHEY; CDR2 reads SMNVEV (reference sequence). The V gene lost 6 bases and the J gene lost 4 bases, with 16 bases spanning the gap. The CDR3 coding sequence is TGTGCCAGCAGCAACGACCGCAGGAGGGGAAACACCATATATTTT. This encodes CASSNDRRRGNTIYF.

The V gene is TRBV6-1, the J gene TRBJ1-5, with a possible D match to TRBD1 (6 bases). V shed 6 bases and J shed 5 bases, with 11 bases lying between them. Germline V gene sequence: CDR1 MNHNS, CDR2 SASEGT. The CDR3 runs to 13 residues. The CDR3 loop is CASRGTPDQPQHF. In DNA form, the CDR3 reads TGTGCCAGCAGGGGGACACCGGATCAGCCCCAGCATTTT.

This clonotype showed up many times. This rearrangement joins TRBV7-8 to TRBJ2-2; the D gene is possibly TRBD1 (6 bases). V lost 5 bases to trimming and J lost 9 bases, with 19 bases between them. The CDR3 length is 15 residues. Germline V gives CDR1 SGHVS, CDR2 FQNEAQ. The CDR3 DNA reads TGTGCCAGCAGCCAGGGGACACGTAGTCCCCGGGAGCTGTTTTTT. Protein: CASSQGTRSPRELFF.

The sample holds a few counts of this clonotype. The chain employs TRBV20-1 and TRBJ2-1; 9 positions match TRBD1. CDR3 length: 18 residues. Per the germline V gene, CDR1 is DFQATT and CDR2 is SNEGSKA (reference sequence). The V gene end was trimmed by 3 bases and the J gene end by 5 bases; junction bases not matched to a gene: 17. The CDR3 reads CSARSGTGSLLYNNEQFF. CDR3 DNA sequence: TGCAGTGCTAGGTCCGGGACAGGGTCGCTCCTTTACAACAATGAGCAGTTCTTC.

This clonotype was counted a few times. This chain connects TRBV19 to TRBJ2-1, with 11 bases aligning to TRBD2. Germline trimming cut 4 bases from V and 7 bases from J; bases unmatched to any gene: 6. The CDR3 sequence is 15 residues long. The germline V gene encodes CDR1 LNHDA and CDR2 SQIVND (reference sequence). The CDR3 DNA is TGTGCCAGTAGTAGGACTAGCGGGCTGTCAAATGAGCAGTTCTTC. It encodes CASSRTSGLSNEQFF.

The chain joins TRBV11-2 to TRBJ2-1; 11 bases fit TRBD2. The CDR3 runs to 15 residues. Germline lookup yields CDR1 SGHAT and CDR2 FQNNGV. The V and J ends lost 5 bases and 8 bases, in that order; junction bases with no gene match: 8. The CDR3 DNA follows: TGTGCCAGCAGCGTTAGCGGGAGGGGGGGGGATGAGCAGTTCTTC. The encoded protein is CASSVSGRGGDEQFF.

Only a few counts were recorded for this clonotype. This chain joins TRBV5-8 and TRBJ2-5, with a tentative D call TRBD2 (6 bases). The germline gives CDR1 SGHTS, CDR2 YDEGEE. The V gene lost 2 bases and the J gene lost 4 bases, with 15 bases spanning the gap. The CDR3 has 15 amino acids. CDR3 sequence (DNA): TGTGCCAGCAGCTTCGGACGGGAGACCATAGAGACCCAGTACTTC. Translation gives CASSFGRETIETQYF.

This clonotype was counted many times. The V call is TRBV18, the J call TRBJ2-1; D might be TRBD2 (5 bases). The CDR3 contains 15 residues. The V end was cut by 4 bases, the J end by 3 bases, with 13 bases between. Germline V CDR1 and CDR2: KGHSH, LQKENI. The CDR3 protein is CASSLRTLVYNEQFF. As DNA, the CDR3 is TGTGCCAGCTCACTTAGGACTCTCGTCTACAATGAGCAGTTCTTC.

With respect to this clonotype: Compared with germline, one end of the junction differs, possibly owing to a read error. The gene calls are TRBV7-3 and TRBJ2-1; 14 bases match TRBD2. Germline V gene sequence: CDR1 SGHTA, CDR2 FQGTGA. There are 15 residues in the CDR3. CDR3 sequence: CAGSPGLAGAGEQFF. CDR3 DNA: TGTGCCGGCAGCCCGGGACTAGCGGGAGCGGGTGAGCAGTTCTTC.

The chain is built from TRBV9 and TRBJ2-7; D perhaps matches TRBD1 (6 bases). CDR1 is SGDLS, CDR2 YYNGEE, per germline. Trimming shortened V by 0 bases and J by 2 bases, and 12 bases separated the two germline ends. The CDR3 extends over 15 amino acids. The CDR3 region has the DNA TGTGCCAGCAGCGTAGGGGGGCAACCTCCCTACGAGCAGTACTTC. It codes for CASSVGGQPPYEQYF.